The rows below give T cell receptor beta chains drawn from one sample of a study of OX40 agonist ivuxolimab in advanced cancers. Libraries were prepared by immunoSEQ multiplex PCR; TCRdb keeps only in-frame clonotypes and omits some of them. The sample yields approximately 91,000 clones, more than 75% seen once. The specimen comprised CD4+ or CD8+ T cells sorted from blood, sampled in a trial of the OX40 agonist ivuxolimab. All receptors derive from an adult with an advanced solid tumor such as melanoma, head and neck, liver or kidney cancer. Each CDR3 is given with its conserved first and last residue. D genes are given only for firm matches. Clone size is not always given. Where it is, it says once, few, many or a class for expanded clones.

clone_size	d_call	j_call	v_call	cdr3_nt	cdr3_aa
NA	NA	TRBJ2-4	TRBV13	TGTGCCAGCAGCTTAGCCGGGAGCAAAAACATTCAGTACTTC	CASSLAGSKNIQYF
NA	NA	TRBJ2-2	TRBV9	TGTGCCAGCAGCGTAGAGTTGGGCACCGGGGAGCTGTTTTTT	CASSVELGTGELFF
NA	NA	TRBJ1-2	TRBV25-1	TGTGCCAGCACCGGGGGGGGGATCTATGGCTACACCTTC	CASTGGGIYGYTF
few	NA	TRBJ1-3	TRBV6-6	TGTGCCAGCAGTTACTCGGGAGGCTCTGGAAACACCATATATTTT	CASSYSGGSGNTIYF
NA	NA	TRBJ2-7	TRBV5-4	TGTGCCAGCAGCACGGGGAGGCGGGACCCCTACGAGCAGTACTTC	CASSTGRRDPYEQYF
NA	TRBD1	TRBJ2-2	TRBV19	TGTGCCAGTAGTATGGGAATGGGACAGGGTGGTGGCACCGGGGAGCTGTTTTTT	CASSMGMGQGGGTGELFF
NA	NA	TRBJ1-2	TRBV2	TGTGCCAGCAGTGACGACAGGACTGCAGGTGGCTACACCTTC	CASSDDRTAGGYTF
NA	NA	TRBJ1-3	TRBV11-2	TGTGCCAGCAGCTTAGAATGGGAACGGGGTTTTGGAAACACCATATATTTT	CASSLEWERGFGNTIYF
NA	NA	TRBJ1-1	TRBV7-3	TGTGCCAGCAGCTTAACTGGGAAAGATTTGAACACTGAAGCTTTCTTT	CASSLTGKDLNTEAFF
NA	NA	TRBJ1-4	TRBV14	TGTGCCAGCAGCCAAACTGGGTTGGATGGAAAACTGTTTTTT	CASSQTGLDGKLFF
NA	NA	TRBJ2-7	TRBV9	TGTGCCAGCAGCGTAGGGGCAGGCTCCTACGAGCAGTACTTC	CASSVGAGSYEQYF
NA	NA	TRBJ1-1	TRBV5-4	TGTGCCAGCAGCCTGACGGCGAACACTGAAGCTTTCTTT	CASSLTANTEAFF
NA	NA	TRBJ1-1	TRBV9	TGTGCCAGCAGCGTTTTCAATGGGGCCACTGAAGCTTTCTTT	CASSVFNGATEAFF
NA	NA	TRBJ1-5	TRBV19	TGTGCCAGCTCCGACGGAACAAGGGGCAATCAGCCCCAGCATTTT	CASSDGTRGNQPQHF
few	NA	TRBJ2-7	TRBV5-1	TGCGCCAGCAGCTTGAGTGTTGGCTACGAGCAGTACTTC	CASSLSVGYEQYF
few	NA	TRBJ2-2	TRBV10-1	TGCGCCAGCAGTGAGAGGGCACTGAACACCGGGGAGCTGTTTTTT	CASSERALNTGELFF
NA	NA	TRBJ1-2	TRBV7-9	TGTGCCAGCAGACTAGAAGTCTCTGCAGATGTAAGCTATGGCTACACCTTC	CASRLEVSADVSYGYTF
few	TRBD1	TRBJ1-2	TRBV6-5	TGTGCCAGCCACCCGACAGGGGGGTTTGAGGGCTACACCTTC	CASHPTGGFEGYTF
NA	TRBD1	TRBJ1-6	TRBV30	TGTGCCTGGAGTGTACCGGGGCAGGGGGCTGATTCACCCCTCCACTTT	CAWSVPGQGADSPLHF
NA	NA	TRBJ1-1	TRBV5-1	TGCGCCAGCAGCTCGGACGGGAACACTGAAGCTTTCTTT	CASSSDGNTEAFF
NA	NA	TRBJ1-3	TRBV6-6	TGTGCCTCTAACGGGAAAACGGCTGGAAACACCATATATTTT	CASNGKTAGNTIYF
NA	NA	TRBJ1-5	TRBV28	TGTGCCAGCAGTTTCCGGGAATGGAATCAGCCCCAGCATTTT	CASSFREWNQPQHF
once	NA	TRBJ2-7	TRBV6-1	TGTGCCAGCAGTGGCACGACAGTTTCCTACGAGCAGTACTTC	CASSGTTVSYEQYF
NA	NA	TRBJ1-4	TRBV18	TGTGCCAGCTCACCAGACGGGACAACTAATGAAAAACTGTTTTTT	CASSPDGTTNEKLFF
NA	NA	TRBJ2-7	TRBV6-1	TGTGCCAGCAGCAGAGGGGGTGATTCCTACGAGCAGTACTTC	CASSRGGDSYEQYF
NA	TRBD1	TRBJ2-3	TRBV6-1	TGTGCCAGCATGAGGACAGGGGGCATGGGAGATACGCAGTATTTT	CASMRTGGMGDTQYF
NA	TRBD2	TRBJ2-1	TRBV19	TGTGCCAGTTGTACAAGCGGGAGCTCCTACAATGAGCAGTTCTTC	CASCTSGSSYNEQFF
NA	NA	TRBJ1-1	TRBV18	TGTGCCAGCTCACCATCGGGAAACCCGGCGGTCACTGAAGCTTTCTTT	CASSPSGNPAVTEAFF
NA	TRBD1	TRBJ2-2	TRBV28	TGTGCCAGCAGAGGTGGACAGGGTCTTTCCACCGGGGAGCTGTTTTTT	CASRGGQGLSTGELFF
NA	TRBD1	TRBJ2-1	TRBV28	TGTGCCAGCAGTACAGGGGTCCATGAGCAGTTCTTC	CASSTGVHEQFF
NA	NA	TRBJ2-7	TRBV30	TGTGCCTGGAGCTCGGGACTTGCCTCCTACGAGCAGTACTTC	CAWSSGLASYEQYF
NA	NA	TRBJ2-7	TRBV10-1	TGCGCCAGCAGTTACGGGGGCTCCTACGAGCAGTACTTC	CASSYGGSYEQYF
NA	TRBD2	TRBJ2-1	TRBV5-1	TGCGCCAGCAGCCCGCCCTTGCTAGCGGGAGTTAGTGAGCAGTTCTTC	CASSPPLLAGVSEQFF
NA	TRBD2	TRBJ2-5	TRBV6-5	TGTGCCAGCAGTTACCCAGCTAGCGGGACGGGAGAGACCCAGTACTTC	CASSYPASGTGETQYF
once	NA	TRBJ2-3	TRBV5-5	TGTGCCAGCAGCCGATTTGAGGGGAGCGATACGCAGTATTTT	CASSRFEGSDTQYF
NA	NA	TRBJ1-1	TRBV14	TGTGCCAGCAGCCAAGATCTGGGGAACACTGAAGCTTTCTTT	CASSQDLGNTEAFF
NA	TRBD2	TRBJ2-3	TRBV5-1	TGCGCCAGCAGCCCGGGACTAGCGGGAGGGTCCTTCGCTCGGCATACGCAGTATTTT	CASSPGLAGGSFARHTQYF